This TCR beta chain comes out of a study of shared clonotypes between healthy human individuals. Study results and caveats: Only blood was sampled; tissue repertoires likely differ.

Profiled with immunoSEQ multiplex PCR; TCRdb holds only in-frame clones, not every one. The data show approximately 1.1 million clones, around 78% seen once. The CDR3 loop spans 12 amino acids. V was pared by 4 bases and J by 6 bases, with 8 bases between. Germline V gene sequence: CDR1 SEHNR, CDR2 FQNEAQ (reference sequence). Details on this clone: Its antigen is currently unknown.

The source of this sequence is a man in his late teens or twenties in good health. Some clones in this sample may be carry-over from other donors' samples. What was sequenced was memory CD4+ T cells from PBMCs. Sample subset: CD45RA-negative fraction. The rearrangement joins TRBV7-9 to TRBJ2-3, with D uncertain. The CDR3 loop reads CASSSTLDTQYF. CDR3 DNA: TGTGCCAGCAGCTCTACTTTGGATACGCAGTATTTT.